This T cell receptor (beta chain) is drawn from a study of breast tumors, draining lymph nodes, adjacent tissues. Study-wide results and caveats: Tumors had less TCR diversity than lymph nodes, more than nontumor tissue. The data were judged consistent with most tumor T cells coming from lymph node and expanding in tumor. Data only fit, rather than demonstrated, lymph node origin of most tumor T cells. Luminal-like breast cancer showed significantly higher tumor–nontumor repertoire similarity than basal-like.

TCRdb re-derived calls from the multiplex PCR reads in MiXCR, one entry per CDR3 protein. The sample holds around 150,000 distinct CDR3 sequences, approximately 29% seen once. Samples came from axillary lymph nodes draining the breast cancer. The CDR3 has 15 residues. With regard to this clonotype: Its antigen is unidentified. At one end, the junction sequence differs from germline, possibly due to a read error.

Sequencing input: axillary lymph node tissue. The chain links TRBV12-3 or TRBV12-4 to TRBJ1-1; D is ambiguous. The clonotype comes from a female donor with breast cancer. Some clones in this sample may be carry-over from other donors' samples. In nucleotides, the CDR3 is TGTGCCAGCAGTTTAGACGTGGACTTGAACGCTGAAGCTTTCTTT. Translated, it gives CASSLDVDLNAEAFF.